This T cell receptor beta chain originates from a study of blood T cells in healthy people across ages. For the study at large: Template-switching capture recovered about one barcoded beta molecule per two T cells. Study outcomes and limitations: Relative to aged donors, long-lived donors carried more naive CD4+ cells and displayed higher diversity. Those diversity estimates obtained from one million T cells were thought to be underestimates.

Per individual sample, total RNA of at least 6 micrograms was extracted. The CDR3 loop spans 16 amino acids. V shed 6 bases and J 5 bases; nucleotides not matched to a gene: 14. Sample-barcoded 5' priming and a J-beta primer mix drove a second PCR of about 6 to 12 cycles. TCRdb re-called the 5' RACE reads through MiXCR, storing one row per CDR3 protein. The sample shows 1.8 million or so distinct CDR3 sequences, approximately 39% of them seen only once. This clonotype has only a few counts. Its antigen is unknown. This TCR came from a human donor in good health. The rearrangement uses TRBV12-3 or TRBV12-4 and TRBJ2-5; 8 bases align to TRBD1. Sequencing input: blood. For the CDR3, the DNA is TGTGCCAGCAGACAGAGTGGACAGGGAGGTTATGAGACCCAGTACTTC. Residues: CASRQSGQGGYETQYF.